The rows below give T cell receptor beta chains drawn from one sample of a study of blood T cell repertoires in COVID-19. Repertoires were generated with immunoSEQ multiplex PCR, while TCRdb's copy carries only in-frame clones and drops some. In the table there are tens of thousands of clones, approximately 80% of which are singletons. Material: peripheral blood. The receptors come from a human donor in a cohort sampled during active COVID-19. The CDR3 runs from the conserved cysteine through the conserved F or W. A D gene is named only where the DNA matches it firmly. Expanded clones get a size class; other rows say once, few or many, or leave the size out.

cdr3_nt cdr3_aa v_call cdr3_length clone_size j_call d_call
TGTGCCAGCAGCCAAGATACAGGGCTTTCTAACTATGGCTACACCTTC CASSQDTGLSNYGYTF TRBV3-1/TRBV3-2 16 . TRBJ1-2 .
TGTGCCAGTAGAACACAGGGCTCTGGAAACACCATATATTTT CASRTQGSGNTIYF TRBV19 14 . TRBJ1-3 .
TGTGCCAGCAGCCCAGGGGGCCCTAACTATGGCTACACCTTC CASSPGGPNYGYTF TRBV28 14 . TRBJ1-2 TRBD1
TGTGCCAGCAGCCTTAGCGGGGGGACCTACACCGGGGAGCTGTTTTTT CASSLSGGTYTGELFF TRBV3-1/TRBV3-2 16 once TRBJ2-2 TRBD2
TGTGCCAGCAGCGCCCCCGGGACACAGATGAACACTGAAGCTTTCTTT CASSAPGTQMNTEAFF TRBV9 16 . TRBJ1-1 .
TGTGCCAGCGGGACAGGGTACTATGGCTACACCTTC CASGTGYYGYTF TRBV19 12 . TRBJ1-2 TRBD1
TGCGCCAGCAGCCAAGTCGGTTTTGATACGCAGTATTTT CASSQVGFDTQYF TRBV4-1 13 . TRBJ2-3 .
TGTGCCAGCAGCGCACAGGGGGCCTGGACTGAAGCTTTCTTT CASSAQGAWTEAFF TRBV9 14 . TRBJ1-1 TRBD1
TGTGCCAGCATCTCCGTTTCAGGGGGTAGCAATCAGCCCCAGCATTTT CASISVSGGSNQPQHF TRBV7-9 16 . TRBJ1-5 TRBD1
TGTGCCAGCAGCTTGCCAGGGACAAGCACAGATACGCAGTATTTT CASSLPGTSTDTQYF TRBV5-6 15 . TRBJ2-3 .
TGTGCCAGCAGCTCGACAGATCTTTTAGGAACCTACAATGAGCAGTTCTTC CASSSTDLLGTYNEQFF TRBV11-3 17 . TRBJ2-1 .
TGTGCCAGCAGTTCCCGACAGGGTGACACTGAAGCTTTCTTT CASSSRQGDTEAFF TRBV27 14 . TRBJ1-1 TRBD1
TGTGCCAGTAGTATGATAGGGGCAGATACGCAGTATTTT CASSMIGADTQYF TRBV19 13 . TRBJ2-3 .
TGTGCCAGCAGTTACTCGGGGGGTCGAGACTCACCCCTCCACTTT CASSYSGGRDSPLHF TRBV6-6 15 . TRBJ1-6 .
TGTGCCACCACTGACAGGGTGAGTCCCTACGAGCAGTACTTC CATTDRVSPYEQYF TRBV5-6 14 . TRBJ2-7 TRBD1
TGCGCCAGCAGCTTGGGACCTGACAGGGTGAGGGGCTACGAGCAGTACTTC CASSLGPDRVRGYEQYF TRBV5-1 17 . TRBJ2-7 TRBD1
TGTGCCAGCAGCGTACTAGCGGGGACAACCGGGGAGCTGTTTTTT CASSVLAGTTGELFF TRBV9 15 . TRBJ2-2 TRBD2
TGCGCCAGCAGCTTGTTTTCCGAGGGAGATACGCAGTATTTT CASSLFSEGDTQYF TRBV5-1 14 . TRBJ2-3 .
TGTGCCAGCAGCTTGTCCGTCATGGGGCTAAGCTACGAGCAGTACTTC CASSLSVMGLSYEQYF TRBV5-5 16 . TRBJ2-7 .
TGTGCCAGCAGCCCGGACAGGGGAAAGTACAATGAGCAGTTCTTC CASSPDRGKYNEQFF TRBV5-4 15 . TRBJ2-1 TRBD1
TGTGCCAGTAGTATGAGGAATCAGCCCCAGCATTTT CASSMRNQPQHF TRBV19 12 . TRBJ1-5 .
TGTGCCATCGGAGAAACTGGGCAAGAGACCCAGTACTTC CAIGETGQETQYF TRBV10-3 13 . TRBJ2-5 .
TGTGCCAGCACTACCCAGGCAGCGAACACTGAAGCTTTCTTT CASTTQAANTEAFF TRBV9 14 . TRBJ1-1 .
TGTGCCAGCAGCCAAGGACGGCAGAGGGTCTCTGGAAACACCATATATTTT CASSQGRQRVSGNTIYF TRBV3-1/TRBV3-2 17 . TRBJ1-3 .
TGTGCCAGCAGCTTAACGGGTCCCTCCCCGGAGACCCAGTACTTC CASSLTGPSPETQYF TRBV5-4 15 . TRBJ2-5 .
TGTGCCAGCACCAGGACTAGCGGGGCTAGCACAGATACGCAGTATTTT CASTRTSGASTDTQYF TRBV11-2 16 . TRBJ2-3 TRBD2
TGCGCCAGCAGCACAAGGACAGGGGGCTCGCCAAACTATGGCTACACCTTC CASSTRTGGSPNYGYTF TRBV5-1 17 . TRBJ1-2 TRBD1
TGTGCCAGCAGCCCTGAGGGTTGGCTAGCGGGGGGAGAGGAGACCCAGTACTTC CASSPEGWLAGGEETQYF TRBV5-4 18 . TRBJ2-5 TRBD2
TGTGCCAGCTCACCACCCAGCCGGGGGTACAATGAGCAGTTCTTC CASSPPSRGYNEQFF TRBV18 15 . TRBJ2-1 .
TGCAGCGCAGCAGGGGGCTACGAGCAGTACTTC CSAAGGYEQYF TRBV29-1 11 . TRBJ2-7 TRBD1
TGTGCCAGCAGCATAGACCGACAGGCCCTCACTTTCTTT CASSIDRQALTFF TRBV5-6 13 . TRBJ1-1 .
TGCGCCAGCAGCTTGAGGAGTCGAGCGGCCTCCTACAATGAGCAGTTCTTC CASSLRSRAASYNEQFF TRBV5-1 17 . TRBJ2-1 .
TGTGCCAACAGGGGGACATTGAACACCGGGGAGCTGTTTTTT CANRGTLNTGELFF TRBV6-5 14 . TRBJ2-2 TRBD1
TGTGCCAGCAGTGTTGGGGAGGAGCAGTTCTTC CASSVGEEQFF TRBV2 11 once TRBJ2-1 .
TGTGCCAGCACCAGGGGGGACAGGGTGAACACTGAAGCTTTCTTT CASTRGDRVNTEAFF TRBV6-1 15 . TRBJ1-1 TRBD1
TGTGCCAGCAGCTTAGGTTTTAGCGGGGGGGCGAGCGGGGAGCTGTTTTTT CASSLGFSGGASGELFF TRBV11-2 17 . TRBJ2-2 TRBD2
TGTGCCAGCAGAATAGACAGGGCTAATTCACCCCTCCACTTT CASRIDRANSPLHF TRBV2 14 . TRBJ1-6 TRBD1
TGCAGCGTTGAGGGCAGGGCGAACACTGAAGCTTTCTTT CSVEGRANTEAFF TRBV29-1 13 . TRBJ1-1 .
TGTGCCAGCAGCGGACTTACGAATGGAAACACCATATATTTT CASSGLTNGNTIYF TRBV11-2 14 few TRBJ1-3 .
TGCGCCAGCAGCTGGGGACAGGGAGCGTCCACTGAAGCTTTCTTT CASSWGQGASTEAFF TRBV5-1 15 . TRBJ1-1 TRBD1
TGTGCCAGCAGTGATACGGGGGTTTACTATGGCTACACCTTC CASSDTGVYYGYTF TRBV6-1 14 . TRBJ1-2 .
TGTGCCAGTAGTACGGGACAGGGGCGCTACGAGCAGTACTTC CASSTGQGRYEQYF TRBV19 14 . TRBJ2-7 TRBD1
TGCGCCAGCAGCCAACATCTAGCGGGGGGCATGGAGACCCAGTACTTC CASSQHLAGGMETQYF TRBV5-1 16 . TRBJ2-5 TRBD2
TGTGCCAGCAGTTTCTTATGGGGCAGGGGTGATGAAAAACTGTTTTTT CASSFLWGRGDEKLFF TRBV28 16 . TRBJ1-4 .
TGTGCCAGCACAGGGGGCATGGGCACTGAAGCTTTCTTT CASTGGMGTEAFF TRBV2 13 . TRBJ1-1 TRBD1
TGCGCCAGCAGCCTACTCCCGACAGGGGGCACTGAAGCTTTCTTT CASSLLPTGGTEAFF TRBV5-1 15 . TRBJ1-1 TRBD1
TGTGCCAGCAGCTCAGGGGGTGCCAAAAACATTCAGTACTTC CASSSGGAKNIQYF TRBV6-5 14 . TRBJ2-4 TRBD1
TGCAGTGCTGGTAGTCTCTACGAGCAGTACTTC CSAGSLYEQYF TRBV20-1 11 . TRBJ2-7 .
TGTGCCAGCAGACTACTAGGAGCGGCAGGGGGCGCCCCCCAGCATTTT CASRLLGAAGGAPQHF TRBV6-6 16 . TRBJ1-5 TRBD1
TGTGCCAGCAGTTACAGTCCAGGGGGTTTCACTGAAGCTTTCTTT CASSYSPGGFTEAFF TRBV6-5 15 . TRBJ1-1 TRBD1
TGCGCCAGCAGCTACAGGGTTGGGGAGCCCCAGCATTTT CASSYRVGEPQHF TRBV10-1 13 . TRBJ1-5 .
TGTGCCAGCAGCTTGCCTAGCTCCTACGAGCAGTACTTC CASSLPSSYEQYF TRBV5-4 13 . TRBJ2-7 .
TGTGCCAGCAGGTTGACGGCTAGCGGCAACAATGAGCAGTTCTTC CASRLTASGNNEQFF TRBV6-5 15 . TRBJ2-1 TRBD2
TGTGCCAGCTCATCAAGACAATACGAGCAGTACTTC CASSSRQYEQYF TRBV18 12 once TRBJ2-7 .
TGTGCCAGCAGTCCCCGGACAGGGGTGAACACTGAAGCTTTCTTT CASSPRTGVNTEAFF TRBV6-5 15 . TRBJ1-1 TRBD1
TGTGCCAGCAGCTTAGAAATGCATGGCGGCAATGAGCAGTTCTTC CASSLEMHGGNEQFF TRBV7-9 15 once TRBJ2-1 .
TGTGCATGCGGCGTCGGGAACACCGGGGAGCTGTTTTTT CACGVGNTGELFF TRBV6-6 13 . TRBJ2-2 .
TGTGCCAGCAGAATATATCCGGGACAGGGGGACTACTTC CASRIYPGQGDYF TRBV2 13 . TRBJ2-7 TRBD1
TGCAGCGCAAGGAGTGATAGCTCCTACGAGCAGTACTTC CSARSDSSYEQYF TRBV29-1 13 . TRBJ2-7 .
TGTGCCAGCTCACCCCCCGCCCTAGCGCTCAATGAGCAGTTCTTC CASSPPALALNEQFF TRBV18 15 . TRBJ2-1 .